A selection of T cell receptor beta chains follows, all from one sample in a study of T cells in Graves' hyperthyroidism and ophthalmopathy. TCRdb processed the multiplex PCR reads anew with MiXCR; each CDR3 protein has one entry. The sample contains about 640,000 distinct CDR3 sequences, roughly 20% of which appear only once. Input material: blood. The source is a man aged 30 to 45 with Graves' ophthalmopathy. CDR3s include the opening cysteine and the closing phenylalanine or tryptophan. The order of the fields is J gene, D gene, V gene, clone size, CDR3 DNA, CDR3 protein. A D gene is named only where the DNA matches it firmly. Size is omitted from some rows. Given values are once, few, many or a class for expanded clones.

TRBJ2-1,TRBD2,TRBV27,few,TGTGCCAGCAGTTTATCAGGATTTGCGGGAGTCGATGACAATGAGCAGTTCTTC,CASSLSGFAGVDDNEQFF
TRBJ2-7,TRBD2,TRBV7-8,many,TGTGCCAGCAGCTTAGGGGCCAGCGGGAGGAGCGAGCAGTACTTC,CASSLGASGRSEQYF
TRBJ2-5,NA,TRBV5-5,few,TGTGCCAGCAGCTTGGAAGGCACTGGGGTAGAGACCCAGTACTTC,CASSLEGTGVETQYF
TRBJ2-3,TRBD2,TRBV9,NA,TGTGCCAGCAGCGTAAGGGGACTAGCTACAGATACGCAGTATTTT,CASSVRGLATDTQYF
TRBJ1-2,NA,TRBV10-2,once,TGCGCCAGCAGCGTAGGGGTTTCCTATGGCTACACCTTC,CASSVGVSYGYTF
TRBJ2-5,NA,TRBV27,NA,TGTGCCAGCAGCGGGACACCAGTTAAAGGGGAGACCCAGTACTTC,CASSGTPVKGETQYF
TRBJ2-1,TRBD2,TRBV27,NA,TGTGCCAGCAAGAGGACTAGCGGCAATAGATACAATGAGCAGTTCTTC,CASKRTSGNRYNEQFF
TRBJ2-1,TRBD2,TRBV20-1,NA,TGCAGTGCTAGAGAGTCCCTAGCGGGAGCGGGTGAGCAGTTCTTC,CSARESLAGAGEQFF
TRBJ2-3,NA,TRBV7-8,many,TGTGCCAGCAGCACCAACAGGGACGGGACAGATACGCAGTATTTT,CASSTNRDGTDTQYF
TRBJ1-3,NA,TRBV20-1,NA,TGCAGTGCTCTCCAAACGGGGGATGGAAACACCATATATTTT,CSALQTGDGNTIYF
TRBJ2-1,TRBD2,TRBV27,many,TGTGCCAGCAGTTCCCAGTCGAGCGGGAGATGGGAGCAGTTCTTC,CASSSQSSGRWEQFF
TRBJ2-7,TRBD1,TRBV30,NA,TGTGCCTGGAGTACTTGGACAGGGGGCTACGAGCAGTACTTC,CAWSTWTGGYEQYF
TRBJ2-5,NA,TRBV20-1,many,TGCAGTGCTGCGGGACTTGGAGAGACCCAGTACTTC,CSAAGLGETQYF
TRBJ2-7,NA,TRBV28,many,TGTGCCAGCAGCCTCGGAGTGGGGGCTTACGAGCAGTACTTC,CASSLGVGAYEQYF
TRBJ2-1,NA,TRBV24-1,NA,TGTGCCACCAGTGAGGCCGGGACGGAGCAGTTCTTC,CATSEAGTEQFF
TRBJ1-5,NA,TRBV30,few,TGTGCCTGGAGTGGCGTAAGTCAGCCCCAGCATTTT,CAWSGVSQPQHF
TRBJ2-1,TRBD2,TRBV20-1,few,TGCAGTGCTAGAGCCCATGGACTAGCGGGGCCTCGGAATGAGCAGTTCTTC,CSARAHGLAGPRNEQFF
TRBJ2-1,NA,TRBV20-1,NA,TGCAGTGCTAGAGAAGGCAGCGACCGGCAGTTCTTC,CSAREGSDRQFF
TRBJ1-5,TRBD1,TRBV6-1,many,TGTGCCAGCAACCTAGGGACAGGGCGGCCCCGCAATCAGCCCCAGCATTTT,CASNLGTGRPRNQPQHF
TRBJ2-3,NA,TRBV11-1,NA,TGTGCCAGCAGCTTCCCCGGACAGTCGCAGTATTTT,CASSFPGQSQYF
TRBJ1-3,NA,TRBV20-1,few,TGCAGTGCTAGAGAGGCTGGAAACACCATATATTTT,CSAREAGNTIYF
TRBJ1-5,NA,TRBV12-3/TRBV12-4,many,TGTGCCAGCAGCCCCCTAGAGAACCAGCCCCAGCATTTT,CASSPLENQPQHF
TRBJ2-2,TRBD1,TRBV7-3,NA,TGTGCCAGCAGCTTAAGTGCAGGGGGAAAGAACACCGGGGAGCTGTTTTTT,CASSLSAGGKNTGELFF
TRBJ2-2,NA,TRBV7-9,NA,TGTGCCAGCAGCTTCCAGAAGGGGAACACCGGGGAGCTGTTTTTT,CASSFQKGNTGELFF
TRBJ1-5,NA,TRBV11-2,many,TGTGCCAGCAGCTTAGATCGAGGCAGCACGAATCAGCCCCAGCATTTT,CASSLDRGSTNQPQHF
TRBJ2-5,TRBD1,TRBV6-2/TRBV6-3,NA,TGTGCCAGCAGTTACAGGGACAGAGGCCAAGAGACCCAGTACTTC,CASSYRDRGQETQYF